One sample yielded the 21 T cell receptor beta chains listed below, sequenced in a study of cytomegalovirus exposure and HLA in healthy donors. Repertoires were generated with immunoSEQ multiplex PCR, while TCRdb's copy carries only in-frame clones and drops some. The table has roughly 200,000 clones, about 81% seen once. Sequenced input: PBMCs. The receptors stem from a woman aged 25 to 39 in good health and CMV-seronegative.

V is TRBV7-9 and J is TRBJ2-1, with 15 bases lining up with TRBD2. CDR3 length equals 19 residues. V trimming: 2 bases; J trimming: 0 bases; junction bases outside the gene matches: 5. CDR1 and CDR2 from the germline V gene are SEHNR and FQNEAQ (reference sequence). CDR3 DNA: TGTGCCAGCAGCTTATGGGGACTAGCGGGAGGTTACTCCTACAATGAGCAGTTCTTC. Translation: CASSLWGLAGGYSYNEQFF.

The chain is built from TRBV5-1 and TRBJ1-2, with 7 bases matching TRBD1. J lost 4 bases, V lost 4 bases, and 13 bases had no gene match. Germline lookup yields CDR1 SGHRS and CDR2 YFSETQ. CDR3 size: 16 residues. CDR3 protein: CASSTGQVRESYGYTF. The CDR3 region has the DNA TGCGCCAGCAGCACCGGACAGGTCCGAGAATCCTATGGCTACACCTTC.

J is TRBJ1-3 and V is TRBV5-1, with D maybe TRBD1 (5 bases). Germline values: CDR1 SGHRS, CDR2 YFSETQ. This CDR3 region has 17 residues. V dropped 0 bases and J dropped 0 bases, with 13 bases sitting between them. This chain's CDR3 is CASSLESGLISGNTIYF. The CDR3 nucleotides read TGCGCCAGCAGCTTGGAGTCAGGGCTTATCTCTGGAAACACCATATATTTT.

The chain recombines TRBV6-5 with TRBJ2-3; the D is unclear. Trimming pared 0 bases from V and 4 bases from J, leaving 11 bases between. Per germline, CDR1 MNHEY and CDR2 SVGAGI. The CDR3 extends over 15 amino acids. The chain's CDR3 is CASSYSSTHPDTQYF. The CDR3, as DNA: TGTGCCAGCAGTTACTCGTCTACCCACCCAGATACGCAGTATTTT.

The CDR3 nucleotides read TGTGCCAGCAGCGTAACTAGCGGGGTATACGAGCAGTACTTC. Amino acid sequence: CASSVTSGVYEQYF. This sequence joins TRBV7-8 and TRBJ2-7; 10 nucleotides agree with TRBD2. Looked up from germline, CDR1 is SGHVS and CDR2 is FQNEAQ. Trimming removed 5 bases from V and 4 bases from J; junction bases left unmatched: 5. The CDR3 loop spans 14 amino acids.

This clone came up a few times. The rearrangement uses TRBV7-3 and TRBJ2-3, with 10 bases identical to TRBD2. The CDR3 runs to 17 residues. The germline CDR1 and CDR2 sequences are SGHTA and FQGTGA. V was pared by 5 bases and J by 2 bases, with 10 bases of the junction left unmatched. CDR3 DNA: TGTGCCAGCAGCCAAAGGGTTAGCGGGGGGCCCACAGATACGCAGTATTTT. It yields the protein CASSQRVSGGPTDTQYF.

The gene calls are TRBV9 and TRBJ2-1; 11 nucleotides align to TRBD2. The CDR3 length is 15 residues. V shed 3 bases and J 5 bases; nucleotides not matched to a gene: 4. Germline CDR1 and CDR2: SGDLS and YYNGEE. As DNA, the CDR3 is TGTGCCAGCAGCGATAGCGGGGGGGCGAACAATGAGCAGTTCTTC. Residues: CASSDSGGANNEQFF.

V gene TRBV5-1 combines with J gene TRBJ2-1; no clear D. V lost 4 bases, J lost 3 bases, and 14 bases lay in between. CDR3 length: 15 amino acids. Germline V gives CDR1 SGHRS, CDR2 YFSETQ. As DNA, the CDR3 is TGCGCCAGCAGCCGCCGACTGAGCGACTACAATGAGCAGTTCTTC. Translation: CASSRRLSDYNEQFF.

The genes are TRBV27 and TRBJ1-6; 11 positions match TRBD1. This CDR3 is 15 amino acids long. With 4 bases clipped from V and 8 bases from J, the junction kept 4 bases outside the gene matches. Germline V lookup: CDR1 MNHEY, CDR2 SMNVEV (reference sequence). In nucleotides, the CDR3 is TGTGCCAGCAGTTCCTGGACAGGGGGCGATTCACCCCTCCACTTT. Residues: CASSSWTGGDSPLHF.

The genes are TRBV7-7 and TRBJ2-7; D is unresolved. V gave up 5 bases and J gave up 3 bases, with 11 bases separating them. The CDR3 sequence is 13 residues long. Per germline, CDR1 SSHAT and CDR2 FNYEAQ (reference sequence). The CDR3 DNA is TGTGCCAGCAGCCCGAACCGCGGCTACGAGCAGTACTTC. It translates to CASSPNRGYEQYF.

V and J are TRBV29-1 and TRBJ2-2, with no clear D. The germline gives CDR1 SQVTM, CDR2 ANQGSEA. V lost 4 bases and J 0 bases, leaving 6 bases between the germline ends. The CDR3 length is 13 residues. The CDR3 DNA reads as TGCAGCGTTGGGCAGACGAACACCGGGGAGCTGTTTTTT. This gives the protein CSVGQTNTGELFF.

J is TRBJ2-2 and V is TRBV11-3; 7 nucleotides agree with TRBD1. The CDR3 consists of 15 residues. The V segment lost 1 base and the J segment 6 bases; nucleotides outside the gene matches: 5. Looked up from germline, CDR1 is SGHNT and CDR2 is YENEEA. CDR3 loop: CASSLGQGSAGELFF. CDR3 in DNA: TGTGCCAGCAGCTTAGGACAGGGATCCGCCGGGGAGCTGTTTTTT. The full variable domain, completed using reference TRBV11-3 and TRBJ2-2, is EAGVVQSPRYKIIEKKQPVAFWCNPISGHNTLYWYLQNLGQGPELLIRYENEEAVDDSQLPKDRFSAERLKGVDSTLKIQPAELGDSAVYLCASSLGQGSAGELFFGEGSRLTVL.

The chain carries TRBV5-1 and TRBJ1-1; D unclear. With 4 bases removed from V and 2 bases from J, the gap between germline ends came to 9 bases. CDR3 size: 13 residues. Germline CDR1 SGHRS, CDR2 YFSETQ. CDR3 coding DNA: TGCGCCAGCAGCCAGGTCCGTAACACTGAAGCTTTCTTT. It specifies CASSQVRNTEAFF. Full variable domain (rest looked up from reference TRBV5-1 and TRBJ1-1): KAGVTQTPRYLIKTRGQQVTLSCSPISGHRSVSWYQQTPGQGLQFLFEYFSETQRNKGNFPGRFSGRQFSNSRSEMNVSTLELGDSALYLCASSQVRNTEAFFGQGTRLTVV.

This clone was counted once. The rearrangement links TRBV10-2 to TRBJ2-3, with 8 bases matching TRBD2. Germline values: CDR1 WSHSY, CDR2 SAAADI. Trimming took 4 bases from V and 0 from J; bases not matched to a gene: 6. The CDR3 runs to 16 residues. This chain's CDR3 is CASSALSGGSTDTQYF. In nucleotides, the CDR3 is TGCGCCAGCAGTGCCCTGAGCGGGGGTAGCACAGATACGCAGTATTTT.

The chain employs TRBV20-1 and TRBJ2-5; unclear D gene. The V and J ends lost 5 bases and 2 bases respectively, with 6 bases between them. The CDR3 runs to 11 residues. Per germline, CDR1 DFQATT and CDR2 SNEGSKA (reference sequence). Written as DNA, the CDR3 is TGCAGTGCTCAGTTTCAAGAGACCCAGTACTTC. Amino acids: CSAQFQETQYF.

The rearrangement links TRBV30 to TRBJ1-4, with 7 bases that match TRBD1. Germline loops: CDR1 GTSNPN, CDR2 SVGIG (reference sequence). The ends lost 2 bases at V and 4 bases at J; junction bases unmatched: 7. CDR3 length: 15 residues. The CDR3 reads CAWSSDRINNEKLFF. CDR3 nucleotides: TGTGCCTGGAGTTCGGACAGGATTAATAATGAAAAACTGTTTTTT.

V is TRBV28 and J is TRBJ1-2; unclear D gene. The V end lost 4 bases, the J end lost 8 bases, and 14 bases lay between the germline ends. Germline loops: CDR1 MDHEN, CDR2 SYDVKM. The CDR3 contains 13 residues. CDR3 residues: CASSSGLQWGYTF. CDR3 nucleotide sequence: TGTGCCAGCAGTTCTGGACTCCAATGGGGCTACACCTTC.

This rearrangement joins TRBV12-5 to TRBJ2-3; D uncertain. The V end lost 1 base, the J end lost 14 bases, and 13 bases lay between the germline ends. The CDR3 contains 12 residues. CDR1 LGHNT and CDR2 FRNRAP come from the germline V gene. CDR3 sequence reads: CASGLDSSGSYF. CDR3 nucleotide sequence: TGTGCTAGTGGTTTGGACTCCTCAGGTTCGTATTTT.

The CDR3 DNA sequence: TGTGCCAGCAGCATATCTCCGTTTCGGGGGGGCACAGATACGCAGTATTTT. It encodes CASSISPFRGGTDTQYF. The J gene is TRBJ2-3, the V gene TRBV7-6; 7 bases map to TRBD2. CDR1 and CDR2 (germline): SGHVS, FNYEAQ. The length of the CDR3 is 17 residues. The V segment lost 5 bases and the J segment 1 base; nucleotides outside the gene matches: 12.

The rearrangement uses TRBV9 and TRBJ1-4; the match to TRBD1 covers 8 bases. With V trimmed by 4 bases and J by 0 bases, 5 bases remained unmatched. This CDR3 region has 16 residues. The V gene's germline CDR1 is SGDLS and CDR2 YYNGEE. CDR3 sequence reads: CASSPRGQATNEKLFF. CDR3 DNA sequence: TGTGCCAGCAGCCCTCGGGGACAGGCAACTAATGAAAAACTGTTTTTT.

The V call is TRBV27, the J call TRBJ2-1; D is possibly TRBD2 (7 bases). The CDR3 is 14 amino acids. V was shortened by 5 bases and J by 7 bases, with 15 bases between the two germline ends. Germline V lookup: CDR1 MNHEY, CDR2 SMNVEV (reference sequence). CDR3 region: CASSPKAGHNEQFF. DNA for the CDR3: TGTGCCAGCAGTCCGAAAGCGGGACATAATGAGCAGTTCTTC.